The rows below give T cell receptor beta chains drawn from one sample of a study of shared clonotypes between healthy human individuals. Libraries were prepared by immunoSEQ multiplex PCR; TCRdb keeps only in-frame clonotypes and omits some of them. Among more than 1,200,000 clones listed, 98% were seen once. The material sequenced was naive CD4+ T cells sorted from blood. These receptor sequences come from a man aged 25 to 45 in good health. CDR3s include the opening cysteine and the closing phenylalanine or tryptophan. The D gene is left open where the match is weak. Size is stated for part of the rows, as once, few or many counts, or as a class when the clone is expanded.

j_call clone_size d_call v_call cdr3_aa cdr3_nt
TRBJ2-1 - TRBD2 TRBV7-2 CASSLSSGSFNEQFF TGTGCCAGCAGTTTGAGTAGCGGGAGCTTTAATGAGCAGTTCTTC
TRBJ2-3 - - TRBV7-6 CASSLRGDRGTDTQYF TGTGCCAGCAGCTTACGCGGGGACAGAGGCACAGATACGCAGTATTTT
TRBJ1-1 - - TRBV5-1 CASSLDFTTEAFF TGCGCCAGCAGCCTGGACTTCACCACTGAAGCTTTCTTT
TRBJ2-7 - - TRBV5-1 CASSLIGQTDTYEQYF TGCGCCAGCAGCCTCATAGGACAGACTGACACCTACGAGCAGTACTTC
TRBJ2-7 - TRBD1 TRBV27 CASKGRGRYEQYF TGTGCCAGCAAGGGCAGGGGGCGATACGAGCAGTACTTC
TRBJ1-1 - - TRBV5-1 CASSLPGGNTEAFF TGCGCCAGCAGCTTGCCAGGAGGGAACACTGAAGCTTTCTTT
TRBJ1-1 - TRBD1 TRBV6-5 CASSSLQGAARGAFF TGTGCCAGCAGTTCCCTGCAGGGGGCTGCCAGGGGAGCTTTCTTT
TRBJ2-7 - - TRBV5-5 CASSNVFRTTSYEQYF TGTGCCAGCAGCAATGTATTCAGGACCACCTCCTACGAGCAGTACTTC
TRBJ2-7 - TRBD2 TRBV29-1 CSVVELAGVSEQYF TGCAGCGTTGTAGAGCTAGCGGGGGTGAGCGAGCAGTACTTC
TRBJ2-1 once - TRBV6-1 CASKTAGNEQFF TGTGCCAGCAAGACAGCAGGCAATGAGCAGTTCTTC
TRBJ1-5 once TRBD1 TRBV7-9 CASSLGGTVNQPQHF TGTGCCAGCAGCTTAGGTGGGACAGTAAATCAGCCCCAGCATTTT
TRBJ1-1 - - TRBV25-1 CASRLTVNTEAFF TGTGCCAGCAGGCTGACAGTGAACACTGAAGCTTTCTTT
TRBJ2-7 - - TRBV9 CASSVEQAVVYEQYF TGTGCCAGCAGCGTAGAGCAGGCAGTGGTCTACGAGCAGTACTTC
TRBJ2-7 - TRBD1 TRBV10-3 CAISEPSTGGMNEQYF TGTGCCATCAGTGAGCCCTCTACAGGGGGGATGAACGAGCAGTACTTC
TRBJ2-1 - - TRBV7-9 CASSLFEGEQFF TGTGCCAGCAGCTTATTTGAGGGTGAGCAGTTCTTC
TRBJ2-5 once - TRBV5-5 CASSLANTSLYQETQYF TGTGCCAGCAGCTTGGCCAATACCAGCCTGTACCAAGAGACCCAGTACTTC
TRBJ2-2 - - TRBV29-1 CSVEDGDRTGELFF TGCAGCGTTGAAGATGGGGATCGCACCGGGGAGCTGTTTTTT
TRBJ2-3 - - TRBV25-1 CASSAPHGPSTDTQYF TGTGCCAGCAGCGCCCCCCACGGGCCTAGCACAGATACGCAGTATTTT
TRBJ1-2 - - TRBV6-5 CASSPSNYGYTF TGTGCCAGCAGCCCGAGCAACTATGGCTACACCTTC
TRBJ2-2 once TRBD2 TRBV5-6 CASSLVSGSRYTGELFF TGTGCCAGCAGCTTGGTGAGCGGGAGTCGTTACACCGGGGAGCTGTTTTTT
TRBJ2-3 - - TRBV7-9 CASSTMSGTDTQYF TGTGCCAGCAGCACCATGAGCGGGACAGATACGCAGTATTTT
TRBJ1-5 - TRBD1 TRBV28 CASSLSGTGLQPQHF TGTGCCAGCAGTTTATCCGGGACAGGGTTACAGCCCCAGCATTTT
TRBJ2-7 - - TRBV5-1 CASSLQGGYEQYF TGCGCCAGCAGCTTGCAGGGAGGCTACGAGCAGTACTTC
TRBJ2-5 - - TRBV6-6 CASRVGQFETQYF TGTGCCAGCAGAGTCGGACAGTTCGAGACCCAGTACTTC
TRBJ2-1 - - TRBV29-1 CSVDRNWSSEQFF TGCAGCGTTGATCGGAATTGGAGCAGTGAGCAGTTCTTC
TRBJ1-2 - - TRBV20-1 CSARAQKGYTF TGCAGTGCTAGGGCCCAGAAAGGCTACACCTTC
TRBJ2-1 - - TRBV27 CASSTPGSSYNEQFF TGTGCCAGCAGTACCCCCGGGAGCTCCTACAATGAGCAGTTCTTC
TRBJ1-5 once - TRBV6-1 CASSEVGGSNQPQHF TGTGCCAGCAGTGAAGTTGGGGGTAGCAATCAGCCCCAGCATTTT
TRBJ1-2 - TRBD1 TRBV28 CASSEQGAYGGYTF TGTGCCAGCAGTGAACAGGGGGCGTATGGTGGCTACACCTTC
TRBJ1-2 few - TRBV19 CASSSHREGYTF TGTGCCAGTAGTTCACACAGGGAAGGCTACACCTTC
TRBJ2-7 - TRBD2 TRBV6-5 CASRQPGLVYEQYF TGTGCCAGCAGGCAACCGGGACTAGTTTACGAGCAGTACTTC
TRBJ1-1 - - TRBV5-5 CASSLSPVGIYTEAFF TGTGCCAGCAGCTTGTCCCCTGTAGGCATCTACACTGAAGCTTTCTTT
TRBJ2-1 many - TRBV4-2 CASSQLEFTGSSYNEQFF TGTGCCAGCAGCCAACTGGAGTTTACGGGGAGCTCCTACAATGAGCAGTTCTTC
TRBJ1-1 - - TRBV6-4 CASSKGLGNTEAFF TGTGCCAGCAGTAAGGGGCTGGGGAACACTGAAGCTTTCTTT
TRBJ2-1 once TRBD2 TRBV7-8 CASSDLHRGLAVAEQFF TGTGCCAGCAGCGACCTCCACAGGGGACTAGCGGTGGCTGAGCAGTTCTTC
TRBJ1-1 - - TRBV9 CASSAGVRSASNTEAFF TGTGCCAGCAGCGCGGGGGTCCGGTCGGCTTCTAACACTGAAGCTTTCTTT
TRBJ2-1 few - TRBV5-1 CASSLEQNNEQFF TGCGCCAGCAGCTTGGAACAGAACAATGAGCAGTTCTTC
TRBJ2-5 - - TRBV9 CASSSLRAGTETQYF TGTGCCAGCAGCTCCCTCAGGGCGGGAACAGAGACCCAGTACTTC
TRBJ2-1 - - TRBV11-3 CASSLGARLTSSLSDEQFF TGTGCCAGCAGCTTAGGGGCCAGATTGACTAGTAGTTTAAGCGATGAGCAGTTCTTC
TRBJ2-2 - TRBD1 TRBV25-1 CASSERDRGTGELFF TGTGCCAGCAGTGAGCGGGACAGGGGAACCGGGGAGCTGTTTTTT
TRBJ2-1 once TRBD2 TRBV10-2 CASTGTRPNNEQFF TGCGCCAGCACGGGGACTAGACCGAACAATGAGCAGTTCTTC
TRBJ1-1 - - TRBV12-5 CASGLVLGAGRNTEAFF TGTGCTAGTGGTTTGGTACTGGGGGCCGGGAGGAACACTGAAGCTTTCTTT
TRBJ1-2 - TRBD1 TRBV9 CASSVGGQGYGYTF TGTGCCAGCAGCGTAGGGGGACAGGGCTATGGCTACACCTTC
TRBJ2-3 - - TRBV28 CASSLYRDTQYF TGTGCCAGCAGTTTATACAGGGATACGCAGTATTTT
TRBJ2-3 - TRBD2 TRBV2 CASEKRETDTQYF TGTGCCAGCGAAAAGCGGGAGACAGATACGCAGTATTTT
TRBJ2-5 - - TRBV5-1 CASSLETLQETQYF TGCGCCAGCAGCTTGGAAACTCTCCAAGAGACCCAGTACTTC
TRBJ2-3 - - TRBV11-2 CASSFKPNLQTLEDTQYF TGTGCCAGCAGCTTCAAACCTAACCTTCAAACGCTGGAAGATACGCAGTATTTT
TRBJ2-7 - - TRBV7-8 CASSRKPGHVEQYF TGTGCCAGCAGCCGCAAACCGGGACACGTCGAGCAGTACTTC